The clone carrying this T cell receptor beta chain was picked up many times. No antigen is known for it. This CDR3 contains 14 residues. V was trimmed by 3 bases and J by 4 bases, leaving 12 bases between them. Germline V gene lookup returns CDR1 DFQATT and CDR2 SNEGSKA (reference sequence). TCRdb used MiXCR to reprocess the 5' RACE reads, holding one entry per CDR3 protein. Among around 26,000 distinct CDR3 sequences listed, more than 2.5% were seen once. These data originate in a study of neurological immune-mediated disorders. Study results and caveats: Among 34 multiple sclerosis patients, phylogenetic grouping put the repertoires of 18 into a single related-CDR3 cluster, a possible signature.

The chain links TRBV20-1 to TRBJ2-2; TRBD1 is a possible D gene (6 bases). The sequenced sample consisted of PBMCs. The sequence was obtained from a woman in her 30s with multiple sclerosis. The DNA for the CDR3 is TGCAGTGCTAGCCCGGGACATCTCACCGGGGAGCTGTTTTTT. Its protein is CSASPGHLTGELFF.